A selection of T cell receptor beta chains follows, all from one sample in a study of cytomegalovirus exposure and HLA in healthy donors. Using immunoSEQ multiplex PCR, the repertoire was profiled, and TCRdb retains in-frame clones only, with some absent. The sample shows around 180,000 clones, roughly four fifths of them seen only once. The material sequenced was PBMCs. Source of these receptors: a young woman in good health and CMV-seropositive. The CDR3 runs from the conserved cysteine through the conserved F or W. A D gene is named only where the DNA matches it firmly. Only some rows state a clone size, as once, few, many or a class for expanded clones.

j_call,d_call,clone_size,v_call,cdr3_aa,cdr3_nt
TRBJ1-2,.,.,TRBV10-3,CAKRPREGYGYTF,TGTGCCAAGCGGCCCAGGGAGGGCTATGGCTACACCTTC
TRBJ1-6,TRBD1,.,TRBV5-1,CASSTQGRQNSPLHF,TGCGCCAGCAGCACACAGGGGAGGCAGAATTCACCCCTCCACTTT
TRBJ2-7,.,.,TRBV6-6,CASREDSRMREQYF,TGTGCCAGCAGGGAGGACAGTCGTATGCGGGAGCAGTACTTC
TRBJ2-7,.,once,TRBV10-3,CAISESGADEQYF,TGTGCCATCAGTGAGTCAGGGGCTGACGAGCAGTACTTC
TRBJ1-1,.,.,TRBV7-3,CASSLGVFGASTEAFF,TGTGCCAGCAGCTTAGGTGTTTTTGGGGCTAGCACTGAAGCTTTCTTT
TRBJ2-2,.,.,TRBV6-1,CASSEEGEPGELFF,TGTGCCAGCAGTGAAGAGGGGGAACCCGGGGAGCTGTTTTTT
TRBJ1-3,.,.,TRBV27,CASSGTTTGNTIYF,TGTGCCAGCAGTGGGACAACCACTGGAAACACCATATATTTT
TRBJ2-7,.,few,TRBV6-1,CASSLGVEIYEQYF,TGTGCCAGCAGTCTGGGCGTTGAAATTTACGAGCAGTACTTC
TRBJ1-4,TRBD1,.,TRBV19,CASSMKRQGLTNEKLFF,TGTGCCAGTAGTATGAAACGACAGGGCTTAACTAATGAAAAACTGTTTTTT
TRBJ1-1,.,.,TRBV9,CASSVVAGNAEAFF,TGTGCCAGCAGCGTAGTGGCAGGGAATGCTGAAGCTTTCTTT
TRBJ2-1,.,.,TRBV14,CASARGYEQFF,TGTGCCAGCGCTCGGGGATACGAGCAGTTCTTC
TRBJ2-3,.,.,TRBV19,CASSIEGLQGDTQYF,TGTGCCAGTAGTATAGAAGGACTACAGGGGGATACGCAGTATTTT
TRBJ1-1,.,once,TRBV6-4,CANPEPGRPEGAFF,TGTGCCAACCCCGAACCCGGACGACCGGAGGGGGCTTTCTTT
TRBJ1-5,.,.,TRBV6-1,CASSSQGGQPQHF,TGTGCCAGCAGTTCACAGGGAGGGCAGCCCCAGCATTTT
TRBJ2-2,.,once,TRBV6-4,CASSALGGAVTEELFF,TGTGCCAGCAGTGCCCTTGGCGGGGCGGTCACCGAGGAGCTGTTTTTT
TRBJ2-3,TRBD2,.,TRBV29-1,CSAERSGASTDTQYF,TGCAGCGCCGAACGTAGCGGGGCGTCCACAGATACGCAGTATTTT
TRBJ1-6,TRBD1,.,TRBV30,CAWSGFQGDFAGSYNSPFHF,TGTGCCTGGAGTGGATTCCAGGGGGACTTCGCGGGCTCCTATAATTCACCCTTCCACTTT
TRBJ1-6,.,.,TRBV6-5,CASSFGFGGSPLHF,TGTGCCAGCAGTTTTGGTTTCGGGGGTTCACCCCTCCACTTT
TRBJ1-1,TRBD1,.,TRBV2,CASSRDRNTEAFF,TGTGCCAGCAGTCGGGACAGGAACACTGAAGCTTTCTTT
TRBJ1-5,.,once,TRBV27,CASSDWRGSNQPQHF,TGTGCCAGCAGTGACTGGCGGGGTAGCAATCAGCCCCAGCATTTT
TRBJ2-3,TRBD2,once,TRBV7-9,CASSARPGLAMEDTQYF,TGTGCCAGCAGCGCACGTCCGGGACTAGCGATGGAAGATACGCAGTATTTT
TRBJ2-7,.,once,TRBV19,CASSDTLSSYEQYF,TGTGCCAGCTCAGACACTCTTTCGTCCTACGAGCAGTACTTC
TRBJ2-1,.,.,TRBV19,CASSIWGGLAGSYNEQFF,TGTGCCAGTAGTATTTGGGGGGGCCTGGCAGGCTCCTACAATGAGCAGTTCTTC
TRBJ1-4,TRBD1,.,TRBV4-1,CASSQDFLRGQGYEKLFF,TGCGCCAGCAGCCAAGATTTTCTTCGAGGACAGGGATATGAAAAACTGTTTTTT
TRBJ1-2,TRBD1,.,TRBV2,CASKDRYDGYTF,TGTGCCAGCAAGGACAGGTACGATGGCTACACCTTC
TRBJ2-3,TRBD1,.,TRBV6-1,CASSDVRGRRTDTQYF,TGTGCCAGCAGTGACGTGAGGGGGCGCAGGACAGATACGCAGTATTTT
TRBJ1-2,.,.,TRBV19,CASGSMQAGAYGYTF,TGTGCCAGTGGATCAATGCAGGCGGGGGCCTATGGCTACACCTTC
TRBJ2-7,.,.,TRBV5-1,CASSLGVRTPYEQYF,TGCGCCAGCAGCTTGGGTGTTAGGACTCCTTACGAGCAGTACTTC
TRBJ1-5,.,.,TRBV30,CAWSVGQGLNQPQHF,TGTGCCTGGAGTGTCGGGCAGGGACTCAATCAGCCCCAGCATTTT
TRBJ2-1,.,few,TRBV6-5,CASNDLNEQFF,TGTGCCAGCAACGACTTAAATGAGCAGTTCTTC
TRBJ2-2,.,.,TRBV6-5,CASRHRDFTGELFF,TGTGCCAGCAGACACAGGGATTTCACCGGGGAGCTGTTTTTT